A single sample is the source of the 29 T cell receptor delta chains below, sequenced in a study of gamma-delta chains in newborns, infants, children. TCRdb redid clone calling on the reads using CATT. Found here are over 5,500 delta-chain clones, 11% of them singletons; the top ten hold 6% to 9%. The sequenced sample consisted of blood. Every receptor here comes from a child who was a newborn, infant or young child, either healthy, febrile or measles-vaccinated (not recorded which).

The chain joins TRDV2 to TRDJ1, with D perhaps matching TRDD3 (5 bases). TCRdb offers no J gene call, so here the DNA was matched to germline to obtain one. Germline V gene lookup returns CDR1 GEAIGNYY and CDR2 EKD. Trimming removed 0 bases from V and 0 bases from J, with 19 bases in between. The CDR3 is 18 amino acids. The CDR3 DNA follows: TGTGCCTGTGACACCGGAAGGGGGTATACGACGAACACCGATAAACTCATCTTT. Translating gives CACDTGRGYTTNTDKLIF.

V gene TRDV2 combines with J gene TRDJ1; 8 bases fit TRDD3. The CDR3 has 15 amino acids. V lost 5 bases and J lost 5; bases outside the gene matches: 12. CDR1 is GEAIGNYY and CDR2 is EKD in the germline V gene. In nucleotides, the CDR3 is TGTGCCTGTGGCGCACTGGGGGGTAGGAAAGATAAACTCATCTTT. This codes for CACGALGGRKDKLIF.

A word on this clone: One junction end does not reproduce the germline sequence, and a read error may be involved. V and J are TRDV2 and TRDJ1, with TRDD3 matching over 12 bases. Germline assignment: CDR1 GEAIGNYY and CDR2 EKD. This CDR3 region has 15 residues. As DNA, the CDR3 is TGTGCCTGTGACCTGCTGGGGGATACGTCCGATCAACTCATCTTT. Translated, it gives CACDLLGDTSDQLIF.

A V gene of TRDV2 was called, but no J gene was assigned; TRDD3, the D gene given by the table, was not confirmed from the DNA. CDR1 GEAIGNYY and CDR2 EKD come from the germline V gene. The CDR3 runs to 19 residues. The CDR3 DNA reads TGTGCCTGTGACACCCGCGCATGGACTGGGGGCTCAGAAACCGATAACATCATCTTT. Translated, it gives CACDTRAWTGGSETDNIIF.

Concerning this clone: This likely traces to a read error, being one base from a far larger clone. This rearrangement joins TRDV2 to TRDJ1; 8 nucleotides align to TRDD3. TCRdb carries no J gene annotation; the J gene was assigned here by matching the DNA with germline. The trim removed 3 bases at V and 2 bases at J, leaving 25 bases unmatched. The CDR3 has 21 residues. Per the germline V gene, CDR1 is GEAIGNYY and CDR2 is EKD. The CDR3 sequence: CACDSLPPLSTGGLGTDKLIF. CDR3 bases: TGTGCCTGTGACTCGCTACCTCCCCTCAGTACTGGGGGTTTAGGGACCGATAAACTCATCTTT.

The chain links TRDV2 to TRDJ1, with 8 bases matching TRDD3. The J gene was not available in TCRdb and was assigned here by matching the DNA to germline segments. CDR1 and CDR2 (germline): GEAIGNYY, EKD. Trimming at V came to 0 bases and at J to 4 bases, leaving 15 bases not matched to a gene. The CDR3 totals 18 residues. The CDR3 is CACDTVAGGRDRGDKLIF. The CDR3 bases are TGTGCCTGTGACACCGTCGCTGGGGGAAGGGACAGGGGCGATAAACTCATCTTT.

The V call is TRDV2, the J call TRDJ1; perhaps TRDD3 as D (5 bases). TCRdb is silent on the J gene; assignment here came from matching the DNA to germline. Between the trimmed V and J ends, which lost 2 bases and 3 bases, there was a span of 21 bases. Germline CDR1 reads GEAIGNYY; CDR2 reads EKD. The CDR3 length is 17 residues. The CDR3, as DNA: TGTGCCTGTGACATAATCGGGGGTTACCGGCGGGCCGATAAACTCATCTTT. Translating gives CACDIIGGYRRADKLIF.

This clone was found a few times. This rearrangement joins TRDV2 to TRDJ1; 13 bases line up with TRDD3. Germline CDR1 is GEAIGNYY and CDR2 is EKD. J gave up 1 base and V 1 base, and 11 bases lay outside the gene matches. The CDR3 loop spans 19 amino acids. The CDR3 loop is CACDTLSVLGDTGTDKLIF. In DNA, the CDR3 is TGTGCCTGTGACACTCTTAGCGTACTGGGGGATACGGGCACCGATAAACTCATCTTT.

This clone was detected only a few times. The chain carries TRDV2 and TRDJ1; the D gene is possibly TRDD3 (6 bases). This CDR3 comprises 15 residues. V was shortened by 0 bases and J by 3 bases, with 13 bases between the two germline ends. Germline V gives CDR1 GEAIGNYY, CDR2 EKD. The CDR3 sequence is CACDTLGIYADKLIF. The CDR3 coding sequence is TGTGCCTGTGACACCCTGGGGATCTACGCCGATAAACTCATCTTT.

This clone turned up a few times. CDR3 in amino acids: CALGPYHSYCLEYKLIF. DNA for the CDR3: TGTGCTCTTGGGCCGTACCATTCCTACTGCTTAGAGTATAAACTCATCTTT. The chain carries TRDV1 and TRDJ1; 7 bases fit TRDD2. The CDR3 totals 17 residues. V lost 5 bases, J lost 6 bases, and 18 bases stayed unmatched. From germline, CDR1 is TSWWSYY and CDR2 QGS.

The V gene call reads TRDV1; no J gene was called; the table's D gene call, TRDD3, was not cross checked with the DNA. In germline, CDR1 is TSWWSYY, CDR2 QGS. The CDR3 runs to 23 residues. CDR3 sequence reads: CAIGGSLGARGGGDRKYTDKIIF. CDR3 DNA sequence: TGTGCTATTGGGGGCTCGTTGGGTGCAAGAGGTGGGGGAGACCGAAAGTACACCGATAAAATCATCTTT.

Regarding this clone: Possible read error: a much larger clone is one base away. The chain combines TRDV2 with TRDJ3; 9 bases line up with TRDD3. In the absence of a J gene in TCRdb, the DNA was matched to germline to assign it here. This CDR3 contains 21 residues. CDR1 and CDR2 from the germline V gene are GEAIGNYY and EKD. In DNA, the CDR3 is TGTGCCTGTGACAAGTTAATCGGGGATACGAACCTCTCCTGGGACACCCGAAAGATGTTTTTC. The encoded protein is CACDKLIGDTNLSWDTRKMFF.

CDR3 sequence reads: CACFPVLPSGGDSYTDKLIF. The CDR3 DNA follows: TGTGCCTGCTTCCCGGTGCTACCCTCTGGGGGAGACTCGTACACCGATAAACTCATCTTT. The V call is TRDV2, the J call TRDJ1; 8 bases align to TRDD3. The germline V gene encodes CDR1 GEAIGNYY and CDR2 EKD. The CDR3 runs to 20 residues. J was trimmed by 0 bases and V by 7 bases; bases with no gene match: 24.

This clone is labeled large (0.1 to 1%). Different DNA sequences within this sample yield the same CDR3. The V and J genes are TRDV2 and TRDJ1; 12 positions match TRDD3. Germline assignment: CDR1 GEAIGNYY and CDR2 EKD. V shed 3 bases and J 3 bases; nucleotides not matched to a gene: 4. This CDR3 comprises 15 residues. The CDR3 here is CACDLLGDTSDKLIF. The CDR3 nucleotides read TGTGCCTGTGACCTACTGGGGGATACTTCCGATAAACTCATCTTT.

This clone ranks as medium-sized. The sample carries other DNA sequences with the same CDR3. The chain uses TRDV2 and TRDJ1, with 8 bases that match TRDD3. Germline lookup yields CDR1 GEAIGNYY and CDR2 EKD. The CDR3 contains 16 residues. With 3 bases clipped from V and 0 bases from J, the junction kept 8 bases outside the gene matches. CDR3 protein: CACDPLLGAYTDKLIF. CDR3 coding DNA: TGTGCCTGTGACCCATTACTGGGGGCGTACACCGATAAACTCATCTTT.

This clone is labeled medium-sized. The rearrangement links TRDV2 to TRDJ1, with 8 bases matching TRDD3. The CDR3 totals 15 residues. V lost 0 bases, J lost 1 base, and 3 bases stayed unmatched. Per germline, CDR1 GEAIGNYY and CDR2 EKD. In nucleotides, the CDR3 is TGTGCCTGTGACACCGTAGGGGATACCACCGATAAACTCATCTTT. Protein product: CACDTVGDTTDKLIF.

This clone was counted a few times. With a far larger clone one base away, a read error is the likely cause. Other DNA variants within this sample encode the same CDR3. The CDR3 bases are TGTGCCTGTGACTCTATCGAACTGGGGGAACATAATGATAAACTTATCTTT. Translated: CACDSIELGEHNDKLIF. This chain joins TRDV2 and TRDJ1, with 9 bases lining up with TRDD3. Germline V gene lookup returns CDR1 GEAIGNYY and CDR2 EKD. This CDR3 has 17 residues.

Note on this clone: At one end, the junction sequence differs from germline, possibly due to a read error. The chain recombines TRDV2 with TRDJ3; 12 positions agree with TRDD3. The CDR3 extends over 19 amino acids. Per the germline V gene, CDR1 is GEAIGNYY and CDR2 is EKD. This CDR3 is CACDITGGYSSWDTRQTFF. CDR3 coding DNA: TGTGCCTGTGACATCACTGGGGGATACAGCTCCTGGGACACCCGACAGACGTTTTTC.

By share of the sample, this clone is medium-sized. V usage is TRDV2 and J usage is TRDJ1; 9 bases map to TRDD3. The CDR3 is made up of 21 amino acids. V was clipped by 0 bases and J by 2 bases; unmatched bases: 21. The germline V gene encodes CDR1 GEAIGNYY and CDR2 EKD. The chain's CDR3 is CACDTVKSHKMVLGETDKLIF. CDR3 bases: TGTGCCTGTGACACCGTTAAAAGCCACAAGATGGTACTGGGGGAAACCGATAAACTCATCTTT.

This clone was found a few times. This chain uses TRDV2 with TRDJ1; TRDD3 matches 13 bases. V shed 4 bases and J 3 bases; nucleotides not matched to a gene: 22. Germline CDR1 and CDR2: GEAIGNYY and EKD. The CDR3 runs 21 residues. The CDR3 nucleotides read TGTGCCTGTGATCCTCTTTTACTGGGGGATACGCGTATTAAACAGGCCGATAAACTCATCTTT. This sequence encodes CACDPLLLGDTRIKQADKLIF.

V and J are TRDV2 and TRDJ3; 13 bases map to TRDD3. No J gene is reported in TCRdb; it was inferred here by comparing the DNA with germline. CDR1 and CDR2 (germline): GEAIGNYY, EKD. CDR3 length: 21 residues. Trimming at V came to 3 bases and at J to 0 bases, leaving 10 bases not matched to a gene. CDR3 nucleotide sequence: TGTGCCTGTGACCGAACTGGGGGATACGTCCTCAGCTCCTGGGACACCCGACAGATGTTTTTC. The encoded protein is CACDRTGGYVLSSWDTRQMFF.

The V gene is TRDV1; the J gene was not called; the DNA was not compared with TRDD3, the D call given in the table. Germline V lookup: CDR1 TSWWSYY, CDR2 QGS. The CDR3 contains 9 residues. The CDR3 loop is CALGEGYTF. The CDR3 DNA sequence: TGTGCTCTTGGGGAAGGGTACACGTTC.

As to this clone: The same CDR3 arises from other DNA sequences in this sample as well. V and J are TRDV2 and TRDJ3; 7 positions match TRDD3. V lost 0 bases, J lost 1 base, and 5 bases stayed unmatched. Germline values: CDR1 GEAIGNYY, CDR2 EKD. The CDR3 has 18 residues. CDR3 loop: CACDTWGTRSWDTRQMFF. CDR3 DNA: TGTGCCTGTGACACCTGGGGGACAAGATCCTGGGACACCCGACAGATGTTTTTC.

This chain links TRDV2 with TRDJ1, with 13 positions matching TRDD3. V gave up 3 bases and J gave up 3 bases; unmatched junction bases: 9. The CDR3 extends over 17 amino acids. CDR1 is GEAIGNYY, CDR2 EKD, per germline. In DNA, the CDR3 is TGTGCCTGTGACCCCCTAGGACTGGGGGATACGGCCGATAAACTCATCTTT. Translating it yields CACDPLGLGDTADKLIF.

A remark on this clone: A much larger clone lies one base from this, so it may be a read error. This chain uses TRDV2 with TRDJ1, with 13 bases identical to TRDD3. The length of the CDR3 is 18 residues. CDR1 GEAIGNYY and CDR2 EKD come from the germline V gene. The CDR3 nucleotides read TGTGCCTGTGACACCGTACTGGGGGATACGACGAACACCGATAAACTCACCTTT. Encoded protein: CACDTVLGDTTNTDKLTF.

V usage is TRDV2 and J usage is TRDJ1, with D possibly matching TRDD3 (6 bases). Matching the DNA to germline supplied the J gene, which TCRdb does not give. CDR3 length: 17 amino acids. Trimming removed 3 bases at V and 0 bases at J, with 19 bases between. Germline V lookup: CDR1 GEAIGNYY, CDR2 EKD. This chain's CDR3 is CACDCTGGEGYTDKLIF. DNA of the CDR3: TGTGCCTGTGACTGTACGGGGGGAGAGGGGTACACCGATAAACTCATCTTT.

The rearrangement joins TRDV2 to TRDJ1; 13 bases are a match to TRDD3. CDR1 and CDR2 from the germline V gene are GEAIGNYY and EKD. This CDR3 has 17 amino acids. The J segment lost 7 bases and the V segment lost 1 base, leaving 11 bases of the junction unmatched. CDR3 region: CACDTLLGDTNWAKLIF. The CDR3 DNA reads as TGTGCCTGTGACACTTTACTGGGGGATACGAACTGGGCTAAACTCATCTTT.

The table lists this clone with a few counts. With only one base between it and a far larger clone, this is likely a read error. This chain links TRDV2 with TRDJ1; 9 positions agree with TRDD3. In germline, CDR1 is GEAIGNYY, CDR2 EKD. J gave up 5 bases and V 3 bases, and 15 bases lay outside the gene matches. This CDR3 has 17 amino acids. This CDR3 reads CACDSIGLGEHNDKLIF. CDR3 nucleotide sequence: TGTGCCTGTGACTCTATCGGACTGGGGGAACATAATGATAAACTCATCTTT.

As regards this clone: The mismatch at residue 3 between this DNA's translation and the TCRdb protein of a much larger clone likely reflects a read error; the protein shown is translated from the DNA. V usage is TRDV2 and J usage is TRDJ1; 10 bases align to TRDD3. CDR3 length: 15 amino acids. The V gene's germline CDR1 is GEAIGNYY and CDR2 EKD. The CDR3 nucleotides are TGTGCCCGTGACACGATGGGGGATACCCTCGGTAAACTCATCTTT. Residues: CARDTMGDTLGKLIF.